What follows is one T cell receptor beta chain and its context. Only in-frame clones appear in the TCRdb table, and some are missing; sequencing was by immunoSEQ multiplex PCR. The sample has roughly 72,000 clones; around nine tenths are singletons. The sample comes from a study of T cell changes during pregnancy in multiple sclerosis. Unmatched junction bases numbered 4, after V lost 5 bases and J lost 4 bases. The germline CDR1 and CDR2 sequences are MNHNS and SASEGT. The CDR3 loop spans 13 amino acids. This specimen was CD4+ T cells from peripheral blood mononuclear cells, taken before pregnancy. The receptor's source is a female donor with multiple sclerosis, enrolled in a pregnancy study. The V gene is TRBV6-1, the J gene TRBJ2-7, with 8 bases fitting TRBD1. The CDR3 nucleotides are TGTGCCAGCAGTAGGACAGGGATTTACGAGCAGTACTTC. Translating it yields CASSRTGIYEQYF.